Following are 16 T cell receptor beta chains from one sample sequenced in a study of blood T cell repertoires in COVID-19. This table comes from immunoSEQ multiplex PCR, and its TCRdb copy is limited to in-frame clones, with some not included. This table has 150,000 to 200,000 clones, roughly 80% appearing once. The sample was PBMCs or T cells enriched from blood (not recorded which). The receptors originated from a man between 40 and 49 years old who had recovered from COVID-19.

V and J are TRBV7-2 and TRBJ2-3; D unresolved. CDR3 size: 14 residues. Germline lookup yields CDR1 SGHTA and CDR2 FQGNSA. V was trimmed by 3 bases and J by 0 bases, leaving 7 bases between them. The CDR3 loop is CASSFQASTDTQYF. The CDR3 DNA sequence: TGTGCCAGCAGCTTTCAGGCTAGCACAGATACGCAGTATTTT.

The V call is TRBV28, the J call TRBJ1-5; D is uncertain. Germline V CDR1 and CDR2: MDHEN, SYDVKM. Trimming took off 3 bases at V and 2 bases at J, with 14 bases between the two ends. This CDR3 has 16 residues. The CDR3 is CASSFAGEGRNQPQHF. CDR3 in DNA: TGTGCCAGCAGTTTTGCCGGGGAGGGTCGCAATCAGCCCCAGCATTTT.

This chain links TRBV28 with TRBJ2-1, with D tentatively TRBD2 (6 bases). V was shortened by 10 bases and J by 6 bases, with 16 bases between the two germline ends. CDR1 is MDHEN, CDR2 SYDVKM, per germline. CDR3 size: 13 residues. The CDR3 sequence: CAIIGRGGNEQFF. The DNA of the CDR3 is TGTGCCATCATTGGTCGGGGAGGCAATGAGCAGTTCTTC.

The table lists this clone with a count of one. The V gene is TRBV7-2, the J gene TRBJ2-1; 11 nucleotides agree with TRBD2. V gave up 5 bases and J gave up 7 bases; unmatched junction bases: 7. The V gene's germline CDR1 is SGHTA and CDR2 FQGNSA. The CDR3 extends over 15 amino acids. Written as DNA, the CDR3 is TGTGCCAGCAGCCGTAGCGGGAGGGCCATTAATGAGCAGTTCTTC. This translates into CASSRSGRAINEQFF.

The chain recombines TRBV4-2 with TRBJ2-1, with TRBD2 matching 13 bases. With 4 bases clipped from V and 4 bases from J, the junction kept 10 bases outside the gene matches. Germline CDR1 is LGHNA and CDR2 is YNFKEQ. This CDR3 has 18 amino acids. The CDR3 nucleotides are TGTGCCAGCAGCCCCCGAGAGAGACTAGCGGGAGGTTACAATGAGCAGTTCTTC. Its translation: CASSPRERLAGGYNEQFF.

About this clone itself: The identical CDR3 is also encoded by other nucleotide sequences in the sample. V and J are TRBV5-5 and TRBJ1-1; possibly TRBD1 for D (5 bases). The CDR3 extends over 13 amino acids. The germline gives CDR1 SGHKS, CDR2 YYEKEE (reference sequence). V gave up 4 bases and J gave up 0 bases, with 7 bases separating them. DNA for the CDR3: TGTGCCAGCAGCCTGGGGCTGAACACTGAAGCTTTCTTT. This codes for CASSLGLNTEAFF.

V and J are TRBV2 and TRBJ2-5, with 9 bases aligning to TRBD2. The length of the CDR3 is 16 residues. Germline V gene data show CDR1 as SNHLY and CDR2 as FYNNEI. Trimming removed 4 bases from V and 5 bases from J; junction bases left unmatched: 11. The CDR3 spells CASSGMTSGVVETQYF. CDR3 in DNA: TGTGCCAGCAGTGGGATGACTAGCGGAGTTGTGGAGACCCAGTACTTC. The full variable domain, rest sourced from reference TRBV2 and TRBJ2-5, is EPEVTQTPSHQVTQMGQEVILRCVPISNHLYFYWYRQILGQKVEFLVSFYNNEISEKSEIFDDQFSVERPDGSNFTLKIRSTKLEDSAMYFCASSGMTSGVVETQYFGPGTRLLVL.

The rearrangement joins TRBV12-3 or TRBV12-4 to TRBJ1-2, with a possible D match to TRBD1 (6 bases). V lost 6 bases, J lost 3 bases, and 11 bases lay in between. The CDR3 length is 13 residues. The CDR3 sequence: CASSRDTYYGYTF. Written as DNA, the CDR3 is TGTGCCAGCAGCCGGGACACCTACTATGGCTACACCTTC.

V and J are TRBV5-1 and TRBJ2-7, with D possibly TRBD2 on 5 matching bases. This CDR3 has 12 residues. Germline V gene data show CDR1 as SGHRS and CDR2 as YFSETQ. V was pared by 5 bases and J by 3 bases, with 9 bases between. The CDR3 reads CASRGSFYEQYF. The CDR3 DNA sequence: TGCGCCAGCAGGGGGAGTTTCTACGAGCAGTACTTC.

This chain connects TRBV7-2 to TRBJ1-5, with 12 bases fitting TRBD1. CDR1 and CDR2 from the germline V gene are SGHTA and FQGNSA. Trimming at V came to 5 bases and at J to 2 bases, leaving 10 bases not matched to a gene. The CDR3 spans 18 residues. The CDR3 region is CASSPGTGGVVGNQPQHF. In DNA form, the CDR3 reads TGTGCCAGCAGCCCGGGGACAGGGGGCGTTGTAGGCAATCAGCCCCAGCATTTT.

The chain uses TRBV4-3 and TRBJ2-3; possible D gene TRBD1, 6 bases. Trimming removed 1 base from V and 6 bases from J, with 17 bases in between. CDR3 length: 16 amino acids. Germline V gene data show CDR1 as LGHNA and CDR2 as YSLEER. For the CDR3, the DNA is TGCGCCAGCAGCCAAGGGGTAGCAGGGGCATCTGATACGCAGTATTTT. This sequence encodes CASSQGVAGASDTQYF.

V is TRBV7-8 and J is TRBJ2-1; possible D gene TRBD1, 6 bases. Germline CDR1 reads SGHVS; CDR2 reads FQNEAQ. V shed 2 bases and J shed 5 bases, with 16 bases lying between them. There are 16 residues in the CDR3. As DNA, the CDR3 is TGTGCCAGCAGCTTACTAAGACAGGCTACGAACAATGAGCAGTTCTTC. Its translation is CASSLLRQATNNEQFF.

The chain links TRBV5-8 to TRBJ2-7; the D is unclear. V was trimmed by 1 base and J by 1 base, leaving 6 bases between them. The CDR3 consists of 13 residues. CDR1 is SGHTS, CDR2 YDEGEE, per germline. CDR3 in DNA: TGTGCCAGCAGCTTGCAGATGTCCTACGAGCAGTACGTC. It specifies CASSLQMSYEQYV.

The rearrangement links TRBV10-3 to TRBJ2-2; 7 positions agree with TRBD1. The germline gives CDR1 ENHRY, CDR2 SYGVKD. CDR3 length equals 16 residues. After removal of 8 bases from V and 2 bases from J, the junction contained 11 bases not matched to a gene. CDR3 in amino acids: CAIQGEQRSNTGELFF. The CDR3 coding sequence is TGTGCCATCCAGGGGGAACAGAGATCAAACACCGGGGAGCTGTTTTTT.

V usage is TRBV24-1 and J usage is TRBJ2-1; no firm D call. The CDR3 totals 15 residues. Germline CDR1 and CDR2: KGHDR and SFDVKD. V was trimmed by 5 bases and J by 8 bases, leaving 18 bases between them. CDR3 region: CATSVMSSGLDEQFF. CDR3 sequence (DNA): TGTGCCACCAGTGTAATGTCTAGTGGCTTGGATGAGCAGTTCTTC.

The CDR3 sequence: CASSEETGNRVYNEQFF. As DNA, the CDR3 is TGTGCCAGCAGCGAGGAGACAGGGAACAGGGTCTACAATGAGCAGTTCTTC. J is TRBJ2-1 and V is TRBV9, with 7 bases identical to TRBD1. Losses at the gene ends were 3 bases for V and 3 bases for J; bases not matched to a gene: 12. CDR3 length: 17 amino acids. The germline V gene encodes CDR1 SGDLS and CDR2 YYNGEE.